This T cell receptor (beta chain) was profiled in a study of graft-versus-host responses after intestinal transplantation. The overall study: Recipients across the board were started on anti-thymocyte globulin induction, then kept on tacrolimus and steroids for roughly 3 years.

Study-level points and caveats: Among recipient marrow samples, GvH clones were found; some appeared first in ileum or blood. Declines in HvG clones occurring early post-transplant were associated with peak circulating GvH clone levels. Individuals who had graft-donor T cell macrochimerism had allografts that showed high graft-versus-host to host-versus-graft clonal ratios.

Regarding this clone: The antigen is undetermined.

Generated by immunoSEQ multiplex PCR, the TCRdb table keeps only in-frame clones and is missing some. The sample contains around 110,000 clones, 87% of which appear only once. The CDR3 is 14 residues long. V lost 7 bases, J lost 0 bases, and 2 bases stayed unmatched. Germline loops: CDR1 LGHNT, CDR2 FRNRAP. Specimen: unstimulated CD4+ T cells sorted from spleen or lymph node cells, collected before transplant. The TCR comes from a human donor who was the organ donor for an intestinal transplant. The chain recombines TRBV12-5 with TRBJ2-2, with 7 nucleotides matching TRBD2. The CDR3 sequence is CASAGLANTGELFF. DNA of the CDR3: TGTGCTAGTGCCGGACTAGCGAACACCGGGGAGCTGTTTTTT.